This T cell receptor (beta chain) comes out of a study of identical twins. Germline V lookup: CDR1 LGHNA, CDR2 YNFKEQ. This CDR3 is built from 15 residues. V lost 0 bases to trimming and J lost 7 bases; unmatched junction nucleotides: 3. TCRdb re-derived calls from the 5' RACE reads in MiXCR, one entry per CDR3 protein. Of around 1.7 million distinct CDR3 sequences listed, about 32% were seen once; the top ten hold 0.25% to 0.3%. Whole-study findings and limits: Shared out-of-frame alpha sequences (those common to twins) showed excess low generation probability. With beta out-of-frame sequences, excess sharing by twins was weaker.

Donors were all healthy Caucasians. For this clonotype: Its antigen remains unidentified.

The chain has TRBV4-2 and TRBJ2-2; TRBD2 agrees at 9 bases. The material sequenced was cord blood. This clonotype was sampled from a newborn girl in good health. The CDR3, as DNA: TGTGCCAGCAGCCAAGAACTAGCGGGTGTCGGGGAGCTGTTTTTT. It is translated as CASSQELAGVGELFF.